This T cell receptor beta chain is from a study of blood T cells in healthy people across ages. With a J-beta primer mix and a sample-barcoded 5' primer, a second PCR ran about 7 to 12 cycles. One entry per CDR3 protein, called by TCRdb with MiXCR from the 5' RACE reads. Of 750,000 or so distinct CDR3 sequences in the sample, about 25% were seen once. This same sample was also part of a study on T cells of mothers and their children.

This receptor was obtained from a boy between 10 and 17 years old in good health. The sequencing sample was made of blood.

Here the CDR3 DNA reads TGTGCCAGCAGCGTAGATGGAACTAGCGGCTACGAGCAGTACTTC. Its protein is CASSVDGTSGYEQYF. The chain links TRBV9 to TRBJ2-7, with TRBD2 matching over 8 bases. There are 15 residues in the CDR3. The V gene end was trimmed by 0 bases and the J gene end by 3 bases; junction bases not matched to a gene: 5. The V gene's germline CDR1 is SGDLS and CDR2 YYNGEE.